This entry lists 17 T cell receptor beta chains sequenced from one sample in a study of control samples from healthy donors and cancer patients. The protocol was immunoSEQ multiplex PCR, while the TCRdb copy is restricted to in-frame clones and leaves out a portion. The sample carries tens of thousands of clones, 70% to 85% recorded once. The source material was PBMCs. All receptors derive from a man in his fifties or sixties with head and neck cancer.

The chain joins TRBV10-2 to TRBJ1-1; 7 bases agree with TRBD1. The germline V gene has CDR1 WSHSY and CDR2 SAAADI. This CDR3 is 15 amino acids long. The V segment lost 1 base and the J segment 2 bases; nucleotides outside the gene matches: 4. The CDR3 is CASSEFGTVNTEAFF. The CDR3 bases are TGCGCCAGCAGTGAGTTTGGGACAGTTAACACTGAAGCTTTCTTT.

This clone was detected once. The V call is TRBV7-2, the J call TRBJ2-3, with TRBD2 matching 15 bases. V lost 4 bases, J lost 8 bases, and 7 bases stayed unmatched. CDR1 and CDR2 from the germline V gene are SGHTA and FQGNSA. The CDR3 is made up of 16 amino acids. Here the CDR3 reads CASSSGLAGGAGTQYF. The CDR3 DNA sequence: TGTGCCAGCAGCTCAGGACTAGCGGGAGGGGCCGGTACGCAGTATTTT.

The rearrangement links TRBV19 to TRBJ1-5; 8 bases fit TRBD1. This CDR3 is built from 21 residues. The germline V gene encodes CDR1 LNHDA and CDR2 SQIVND (reference sequence). The ends lost 4 bases at V and 5 bases at J; junction bases unmatched: 25. The DNA for the CDR3 is TGTGCCAGTAGTACCTCCCGGGACAGGTCTTCTTTTTTTTTCGCGGATCAGCCCCAGCATTTT. Its protein is CASSTSRDRSSFFFADQPQHF.

The V call is TRBV21-1, the J call TRBJ2-4; the table's D call of TRBD2 was not tested on the DNA. TRBV21-1 is a pseudogene segment. The CDR3 loop spans 18 amino acids. This chain's CDR3 is CASSNKEGTSGIKNIQYF. For the CDR3, the DNA is TGTGCCAGCAGCAACAAGGAGGGGACTAGCGGGATAAAAAACATTCAGTACTTC.

The chain combines TRBV6-5 with TRBJ2-7; 12 bases match TRBD2. The V segment lost 0 bases and the J segment 4 bases; nucleotides outside the gene matches: 1. The CDR3 has 15 residues. The germline CDR1 and CDR2 sequences are MNHEY and SVGAGI. CDR3 sequence (DNA): TGTGCCAGCAGTTACTCGACTAGCGGGAGTTACGAGCAGTACTTC. As protein: CASSYSTSGSYEQYF.

This clone has a single count. V gene TRBV29-1 combines with J gene TRBJ1-5, with a tentative D call TRBD1 (5 bases). The CDR3 is 18 amino acids. In germline, CDR1 is SQVTM, CDR2 ANQGSEA. V was clipped by 4 bases and J by 0 bases, with 22 bases between them. Written as DNA, the CDR3 is TGCAGCGTTGTGGGGCACAAGGTTCCAGCTAATAGCAATCAGCCCCAGCATTTT. Translated, it gives CSVVGHKVPANSNQPQHF.

This sequence joins TRBV5-5 and TRBJ1-3; D is uncertain. V lost 1 base to trimming and J lost 8 bases, with 10 bases between them. The CDR3 spans 13 residues. The germline V gene has CDR1 SGHKS and CDR2 YYEKEE (reference sequence). The CDR3 region is CASSLNTQDTIYF. CDR3 bases: TGTGCCAGCAGCTTGAACACCCAGGACACCATATATTTT.

This chain joins TRBV4-2 and TRBJ1-2; TRBD1 is a possible D gene (6 bases). The CDR3 loop spans 15 amino acids. Trimming took 3 bases from V and 0 from J, leaving 11 bases between them. The germline V gene has CDR1 LGHNA and CDR2 YNFKEQ. The CDR3 region is CASSHQEGANYGYTF. Written as DNA, the CDR3 is TGTGCCAGCAGCCACCAGGAGGGGGCTAACTATGGCTACACCTTC.

The chain uses TRBV6-5 and TRBJ1-3; D is unclear. Germline V gene sequence: CDR1 MNHEY, CDR2 SVGAGI. The CDR3 is 10 amino acids. This chain's CDR3 is CATRGNTIYF. CDR3 bases: TGTGCGACCAGGGGAAACACCATATATTTT.

This clone was counted once. The chain uses TRBV20-1 and TRBJ2-1; D call uncertain. The CDR3 has 11 amino acids. Deletions cut 5 bases from V and 10 bases from J, with 12 bases between. CDR1 DFQATT and CDR2 SNEGSKA come from the germline V gene (reference sequence). The CDR3 DNA is TGCAGTGCTTTGCGAGTTCGCGAGCAGTTCTTC. Translation gives CSALRVREQFF.

V is TRBV7-8 and J is TRBJ1-5; D remains ambiguous. Germline-derived CDR1 and CDR2 are SGHVS and FQNEAQ. V was clipped by 7 bases and J by 3 bases, with 13 bases between them. The CDR3 is 14 residues long. This chain's CDR3 is CASNPGSLNQPQHF. CDR3 coding DNA: TGTGCCAGCAATCCAGGCAGCCTCAATCAGCCCCAGCATTTT. Full variable domain (missing parts from reference TRBV7-8 and TRBJ1-5): GAGVSQSPRYKVAKRGQDVALRCDPISGHVSLFWYQQALGQGPEFLTYFQNEAQLDKSGLPSDRFFAERPEGSVSTLKIQRTQQEDSAVYLCASNPGSLNQPQHFGDGTRLSIL.

This chain links TRBV4-3 with TRBJ1-1; perhaps TRBD1 as D (5 bases). Germline CDR1 and CDR2: LGHNA and YSLEER. The V end lost 1 base, the J end lost 4 bases, and 13 bases lay between the germline ends. The CDR3 extends over 15 amino acids. CDR3 protein: CASSQVAQGTTEAFF. The CDR3 DNA follows: TGCGCCAGCAGCCAAGTCGCCCAGGGTACCACTGAAGCTTTCTTT.

The chain joins TRBV6-5 to TRBJ2-7, with 7 bases lining up with TRBD1. CDR1 MNHEY and CDR2 SVGAGI come from the germline V gene. The CDR3 covers 13 residues. The J segment lost 3 bases and the V segment lost 6 bases, leaving 5 bases of the junction unmatched. The CDR3 loop reads CASSWDSYYEQYF. For the CDR3, the DNA is TGTGCCAGCAGCTGGGACAGTTACTACGAGCAGTACTTC.

The chain links TRBV2 to TRBJ1-6; no clear D gene. Trimming pared 7 bases from V and 7 bases from J, leaving 5 bases between. The CDR3 contains 11 residues. CDR1 is SNHLY, CDR2 FYNNEI, per germline. CDR3 in DNA: TGTGCCAGCAAAGGCAATTCACCCCTCCACTTT. Residues: CASKGNSPLHF.

The chain is built from TRBV9 and TRBJ2-5; TRBD1 matches at 9 bases. V was pared by 4 bases and J by 4 bases, with 8 bases of the junction left unmatched. The CDR3 covers 15 residues. From germline, CDR1 is SGDLS and CDR2 YYNGEE. The CDR3 nucleotides are TGTGCCAGCAGCACTAACAGGGGGCGCATAGAGACCCAGTACTTC. It translates to CASSTNRGRIETQYF.

The V and J genes are TRBV5-1 and TRBJ1-6; D remains unclear. Trimming removed 6 bases at V and 1 base at J, with 11 bases between. The germline V gene encodes CDR1 SGHRS and CDR2 YFSETQ. The CDR3 is 15 amino acids. The CDR3 region is CASTLTSSYNSPLHF. DNA for the CDR3: TGCGCCAGCACCCTGACTAGTTCCTATAATTCACCCCTCCACTTT. Filled out from reference TRBV5-1 and TRBJ1-6, the complete variable domain reads KAGVTQTPRYLIKTRGQQVTLSCSPISGHRSVSWYQQTPGQGLQFLFEYFSETQRNKGNFPGRFSGRQFSNSRSEMNVSTLELGDSALYLCASTLTSSYNSPLHFGNGTRLTVT.

In this sample, this clone turned up a few times. The chain employs TRBV15 and TRBJ2-7; TRBD2 agrees at 7 bases. V lost 0 bases, J lost 1 base, and 3 bases stayed unmatched. Looked up from germline, CDR1 is LNHNV and CDR2 is YYDKDF (reference sequence). This CDR3 has 15 amino acids. The CDR3 sequence: CATSRELAKSYEQYF. The CDR3 nucleotides read TGTGCCACCAGCAGAGAACTAGCGAAATCCTACGAGCAGTACTTC.